This TCR beta chain was recovered during a study of identical twins. About this clonotype itself: Antigen unknown.

MiXCR, applied by TCRdb to the 5' RACE reads, yields one record per CDR3 protein. The profile shows approximately 94,000 distinct CDR3 sequences, less than 6.5% of them singletons. Germline values: CDR1 MGHDK, CDR2 SYGVNS. The V gene lost 3 bases and the J gene lost 3 bases, with 9 bases spanning the gap. This CDR3 is 14 amino acids long. Study results and caveats: The authors noted that invariant MAIT and iNKT cells could partly confound zero-insertion analyses.

The rearrangement joins TRBV25-1 to TRBJ2-4; D assignment may be TRBD1 or TRBD2 (6 bases each). The clonotype originates from a woman aged 50 to 65 in good health. Sequenced: memory T cells sorted from blood. CDR3 in DNA: TGTGCCAGCAGTGACGGGGGCGTCAAAAACATTCAGTACTTC. It translates to CASSDGGVKNIQYF.